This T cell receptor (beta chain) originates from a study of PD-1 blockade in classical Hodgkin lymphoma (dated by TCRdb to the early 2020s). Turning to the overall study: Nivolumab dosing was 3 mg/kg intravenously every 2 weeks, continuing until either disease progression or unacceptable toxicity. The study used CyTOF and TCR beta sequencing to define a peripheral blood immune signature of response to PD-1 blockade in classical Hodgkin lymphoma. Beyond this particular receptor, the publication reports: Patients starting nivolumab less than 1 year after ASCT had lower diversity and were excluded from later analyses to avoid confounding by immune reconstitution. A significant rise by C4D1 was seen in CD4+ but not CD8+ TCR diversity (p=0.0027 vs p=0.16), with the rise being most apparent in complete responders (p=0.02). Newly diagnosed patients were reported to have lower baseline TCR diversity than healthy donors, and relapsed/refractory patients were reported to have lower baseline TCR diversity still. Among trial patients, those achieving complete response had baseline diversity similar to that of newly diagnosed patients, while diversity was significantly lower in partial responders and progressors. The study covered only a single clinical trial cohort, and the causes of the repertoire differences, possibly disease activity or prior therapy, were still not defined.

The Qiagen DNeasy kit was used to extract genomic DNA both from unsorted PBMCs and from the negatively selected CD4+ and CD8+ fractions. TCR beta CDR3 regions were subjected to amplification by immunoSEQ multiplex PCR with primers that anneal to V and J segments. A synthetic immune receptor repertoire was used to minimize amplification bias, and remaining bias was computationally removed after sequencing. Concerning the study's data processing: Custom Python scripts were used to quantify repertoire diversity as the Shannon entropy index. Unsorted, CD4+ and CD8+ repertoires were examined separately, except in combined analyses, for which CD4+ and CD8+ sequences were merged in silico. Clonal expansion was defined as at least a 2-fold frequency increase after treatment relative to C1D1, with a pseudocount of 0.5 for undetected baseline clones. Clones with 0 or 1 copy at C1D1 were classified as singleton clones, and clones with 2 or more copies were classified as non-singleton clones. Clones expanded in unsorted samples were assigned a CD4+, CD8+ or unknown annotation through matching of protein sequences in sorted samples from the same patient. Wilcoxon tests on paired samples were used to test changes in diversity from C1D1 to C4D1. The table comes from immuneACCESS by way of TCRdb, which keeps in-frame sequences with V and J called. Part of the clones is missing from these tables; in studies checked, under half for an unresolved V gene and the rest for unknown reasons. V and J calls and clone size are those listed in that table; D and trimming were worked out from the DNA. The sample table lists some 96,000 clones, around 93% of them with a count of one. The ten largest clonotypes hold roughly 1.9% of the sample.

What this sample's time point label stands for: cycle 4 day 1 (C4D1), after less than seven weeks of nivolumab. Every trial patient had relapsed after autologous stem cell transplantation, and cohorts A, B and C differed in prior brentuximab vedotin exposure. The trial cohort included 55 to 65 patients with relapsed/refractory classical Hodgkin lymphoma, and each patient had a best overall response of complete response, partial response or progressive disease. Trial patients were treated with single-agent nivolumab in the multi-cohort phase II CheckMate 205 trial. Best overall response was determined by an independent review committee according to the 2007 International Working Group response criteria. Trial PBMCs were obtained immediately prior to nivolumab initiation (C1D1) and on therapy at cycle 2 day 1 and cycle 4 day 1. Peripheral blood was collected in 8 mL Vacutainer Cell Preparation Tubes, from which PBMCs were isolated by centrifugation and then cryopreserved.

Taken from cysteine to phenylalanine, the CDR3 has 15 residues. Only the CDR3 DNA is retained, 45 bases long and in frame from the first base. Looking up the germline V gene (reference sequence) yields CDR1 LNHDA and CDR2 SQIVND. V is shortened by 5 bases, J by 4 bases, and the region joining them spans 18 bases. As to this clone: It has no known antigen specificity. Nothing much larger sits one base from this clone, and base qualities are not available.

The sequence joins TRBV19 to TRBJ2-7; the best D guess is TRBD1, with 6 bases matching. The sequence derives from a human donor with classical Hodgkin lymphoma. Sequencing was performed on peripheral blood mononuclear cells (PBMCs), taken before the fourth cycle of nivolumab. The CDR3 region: CASSPRLGQSYEQYF. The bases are TGTGCCAGTAGTCCCCGACTCGGACAGTCTTACGAGCAGTACTTC.